This T cell receptor beta chain is drawn from a study of CD8+ T cells in alopecia areata. Looking at the study overall: Treatment comprised oral tofacitinib, 5 to 10 mg twice daily, in treated patients. For treated patients, severity scores reflected the percentage of scalp area affected.

The germline V gene has CDR1 SQVTM and CDR2 ANQGSEA. Deletions cut 4 bases from V and 7 bases from J, with 10 bases between. The CDR3 sequence is 11 residues long. It was cDNA, reverse transcribed from extracted RNA, that served as the sequencing template. The table came from immunoSEQ multiplex PCR; TCRdb's copy has only in-frame clones and leaves some out. The data contain about 160,000 clones, approximately 65% of them singletons. Treatment in this sample: oral pan-JAK inhibitor, 5-10 mg twice daily. Investigators sorted PBMCs to obtain both CD4+ and CD8+ T cells. The sequencing here drew on CD4+ T cells sorted from blood, taken at week 4, from a patient treated with tofacitinib. This chain connects TRBV29-1 to TRBJ1-2; D perhaps matches TRBD1 (5 bases). The sequence was obtained from a human donor with alopecia areata. The CDR3 DNA reads TGCAGCGTTGTGGGCGGGGGTGGCTACACCTTC. This sequence encodes CSVVGGGGYTF. The entire variable domain, with the rest obtained from reference TRBV29-1 and TRBJ1-2, is as follows: SAVISQKPSRDICQRGTSLTIQCQVDSQVTMMFWYRQQPGQSLTLIATANQGSEATYESGFVIDKFPISRPNLTFSTLTVSNMSPEDSSIYLCSVVGGGGYTFGSGTRLTVV.